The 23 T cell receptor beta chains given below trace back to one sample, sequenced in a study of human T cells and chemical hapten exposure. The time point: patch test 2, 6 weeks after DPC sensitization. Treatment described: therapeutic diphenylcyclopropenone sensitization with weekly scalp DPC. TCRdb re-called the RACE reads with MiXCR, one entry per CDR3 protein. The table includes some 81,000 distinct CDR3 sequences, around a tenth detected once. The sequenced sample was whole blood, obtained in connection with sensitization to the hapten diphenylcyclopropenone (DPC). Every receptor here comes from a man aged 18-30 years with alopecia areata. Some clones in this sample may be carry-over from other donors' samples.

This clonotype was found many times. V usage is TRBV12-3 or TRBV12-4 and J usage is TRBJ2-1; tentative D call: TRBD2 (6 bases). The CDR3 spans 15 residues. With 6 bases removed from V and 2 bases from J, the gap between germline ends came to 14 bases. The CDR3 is CASSPAGRAYNEQFF. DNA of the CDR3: TGTGCCAGCAGCCCCGCGGGAAGGGCCTACAATGAGCAGTTCTTC.

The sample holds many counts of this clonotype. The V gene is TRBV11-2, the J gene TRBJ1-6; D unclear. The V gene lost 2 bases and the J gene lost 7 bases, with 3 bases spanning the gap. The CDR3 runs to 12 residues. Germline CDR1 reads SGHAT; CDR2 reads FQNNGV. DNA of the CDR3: TGTGCCAGCAGCTTAAGAAATTCACCCCTCCACTTT. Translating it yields CASSLRNSPLHF.

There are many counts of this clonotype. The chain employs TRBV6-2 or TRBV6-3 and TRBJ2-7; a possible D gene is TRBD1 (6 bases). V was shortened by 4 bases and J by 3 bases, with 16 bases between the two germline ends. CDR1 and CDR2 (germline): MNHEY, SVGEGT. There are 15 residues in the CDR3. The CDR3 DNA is TGTGCCAGCAGTTCCCCAGGGGTCTCGCACTACGAGCAGTACGTC. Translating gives CASSSPGVSHYEQYV.

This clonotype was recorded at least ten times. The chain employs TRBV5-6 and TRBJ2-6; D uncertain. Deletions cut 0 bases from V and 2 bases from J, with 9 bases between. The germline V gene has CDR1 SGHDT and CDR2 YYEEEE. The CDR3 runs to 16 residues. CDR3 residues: CASSLAVLAGANVLTF. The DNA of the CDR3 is TGTGCCAGCAGCTTGGCCGTCTTGGCTGGGGCCAACGTCCTGACTTTC.

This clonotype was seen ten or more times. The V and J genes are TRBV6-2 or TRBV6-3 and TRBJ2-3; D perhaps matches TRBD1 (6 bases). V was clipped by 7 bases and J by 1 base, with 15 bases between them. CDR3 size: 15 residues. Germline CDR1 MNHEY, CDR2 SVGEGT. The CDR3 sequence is CASTIQGFGTDTQYF. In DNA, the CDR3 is TGTGCCAGCACCATACAGGGTTTTGGCACAGATACGCAGTATTTT.

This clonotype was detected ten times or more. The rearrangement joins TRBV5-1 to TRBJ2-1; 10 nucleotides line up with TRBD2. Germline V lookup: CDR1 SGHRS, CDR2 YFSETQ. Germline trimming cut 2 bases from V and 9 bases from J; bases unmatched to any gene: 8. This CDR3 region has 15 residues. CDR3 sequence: CASSFSGGAFSEQFF. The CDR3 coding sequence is TGCGCCAGCAGCTTCAGCGGGGGGGCCTTCAGTGAGCAGTTCTTC.

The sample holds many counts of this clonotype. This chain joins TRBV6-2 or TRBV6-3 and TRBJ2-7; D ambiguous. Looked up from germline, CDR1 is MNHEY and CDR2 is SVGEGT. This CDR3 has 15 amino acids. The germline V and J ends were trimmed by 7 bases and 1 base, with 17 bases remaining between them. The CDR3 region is CASTPRAVISYEQYF. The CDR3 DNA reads TGTGCCAGCACTCCCCGGGCCGTAATATCCTACGAGCAGTACTTC.

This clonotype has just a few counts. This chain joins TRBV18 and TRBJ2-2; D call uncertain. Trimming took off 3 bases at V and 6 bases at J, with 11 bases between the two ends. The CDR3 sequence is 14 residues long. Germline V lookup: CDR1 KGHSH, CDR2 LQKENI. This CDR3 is CASSPLVPPGELFF. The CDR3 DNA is TGTGCCAGCTCACCCCTCGTCCCGCCCGGGGAGCTGTTTTTT. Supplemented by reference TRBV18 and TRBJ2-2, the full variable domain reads NAGVMQNPRHLVRRRGQEARLRCSPMKGHSHVYWYRQLPEEGLKFMVYLQKENIIDESGMPKERFSAEFPKEGPSILRIQQVVRGDSAAYFCASSPLVPPGELFFGEGSRLTVL.

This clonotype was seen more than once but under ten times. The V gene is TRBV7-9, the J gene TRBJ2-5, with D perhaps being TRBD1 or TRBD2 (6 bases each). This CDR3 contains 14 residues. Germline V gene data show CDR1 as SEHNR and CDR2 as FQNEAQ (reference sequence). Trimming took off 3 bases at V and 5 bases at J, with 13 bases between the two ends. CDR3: CASSFGGLWETQYF. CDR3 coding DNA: TGTGCCAGCAGCTTCGGGGGCCTATGGGAGACCCAGTACTTC. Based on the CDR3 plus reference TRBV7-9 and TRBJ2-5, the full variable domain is DTGVSQNPRHKITKRGQNVTFRCDPISEHNRLYWYRQTLGQGPEFLTYFQNEAQLEKSRLLSDRFSAERPKGSFSTLEIQRTEQGDSAMYLCASSFGGLWETQYFGPGTRLLVL.

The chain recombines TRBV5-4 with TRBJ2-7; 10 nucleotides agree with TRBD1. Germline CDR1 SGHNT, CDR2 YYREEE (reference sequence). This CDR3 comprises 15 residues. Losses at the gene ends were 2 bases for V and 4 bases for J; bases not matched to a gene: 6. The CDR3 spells CASSFLDRGIYEQYF. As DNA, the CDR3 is TGTGCCAGCAGCTTTCTGGACAGGGGGATTTACGAGCAGTACTTC.

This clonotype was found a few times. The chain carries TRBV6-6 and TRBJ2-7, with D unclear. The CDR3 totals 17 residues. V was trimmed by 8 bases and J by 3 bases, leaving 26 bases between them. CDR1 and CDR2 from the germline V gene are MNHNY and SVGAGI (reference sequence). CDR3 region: CASQMIHMDGTYYEQYV. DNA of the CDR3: TGTGCCAGCCAAATGATCCATATGGACGGCACCTACTACGAGCAGTACGTC.

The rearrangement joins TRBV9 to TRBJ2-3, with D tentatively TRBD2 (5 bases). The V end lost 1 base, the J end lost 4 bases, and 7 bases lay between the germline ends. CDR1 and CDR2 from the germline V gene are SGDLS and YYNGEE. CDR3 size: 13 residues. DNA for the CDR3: TGTGCCAGCAGCGTAACGCGGGCAGATACGCAGTATTTT. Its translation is CASSVTRADTQYF.

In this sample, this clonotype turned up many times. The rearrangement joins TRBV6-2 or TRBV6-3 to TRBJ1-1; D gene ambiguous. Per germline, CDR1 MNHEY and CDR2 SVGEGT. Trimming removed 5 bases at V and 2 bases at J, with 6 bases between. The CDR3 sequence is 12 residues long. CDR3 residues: CASSHRNTEAFF. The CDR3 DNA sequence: TGTGCCAGCAGTCACAGAAACACTGAAGCTTTCTTT.

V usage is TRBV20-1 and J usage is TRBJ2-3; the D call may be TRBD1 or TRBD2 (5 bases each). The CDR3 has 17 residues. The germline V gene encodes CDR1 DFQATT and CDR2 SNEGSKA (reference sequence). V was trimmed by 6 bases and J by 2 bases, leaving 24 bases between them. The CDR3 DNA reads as TGCAGTGCCGCGACCTCCGGGACCCCCCTGGTCACAGATACGCAGTATTTT. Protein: CSAATSGTPLVTDTQYF.

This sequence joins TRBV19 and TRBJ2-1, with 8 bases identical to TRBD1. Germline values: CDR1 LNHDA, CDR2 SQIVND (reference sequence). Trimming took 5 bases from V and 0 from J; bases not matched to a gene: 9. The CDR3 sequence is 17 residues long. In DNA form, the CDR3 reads TGTGCCAGTAGTCCCGGGACAGGAGCTCACTCCTACAATGAGCAGTTCTTC. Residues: CASSPGTGAHSYNEQFF.

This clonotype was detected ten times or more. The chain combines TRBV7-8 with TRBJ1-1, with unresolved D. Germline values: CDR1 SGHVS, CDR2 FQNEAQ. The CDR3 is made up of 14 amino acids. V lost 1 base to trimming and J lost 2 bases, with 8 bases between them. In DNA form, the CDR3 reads TGTGCCAGCAGCTTAGGGGGTCTAAACACTGAAGCTTTCTTT. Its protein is CASSLGGLNTEAFF.

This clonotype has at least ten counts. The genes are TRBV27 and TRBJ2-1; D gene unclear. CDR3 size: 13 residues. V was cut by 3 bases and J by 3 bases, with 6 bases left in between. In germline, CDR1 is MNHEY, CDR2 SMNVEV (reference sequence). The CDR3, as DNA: TGTGCCAGCAGTTTCCTAGGCTACAATGAGCAGTTCTTC. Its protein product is CASSFLGYNEQFF.

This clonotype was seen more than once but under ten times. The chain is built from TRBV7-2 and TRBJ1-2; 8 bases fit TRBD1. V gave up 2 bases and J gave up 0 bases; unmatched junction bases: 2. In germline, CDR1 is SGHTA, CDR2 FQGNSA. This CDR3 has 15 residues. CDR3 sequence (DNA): TGTGCCAGCAGCTTAAACAGGGGGGCTAACTATGGCTACACCTTC. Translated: CASSLNRGANYGYTF.

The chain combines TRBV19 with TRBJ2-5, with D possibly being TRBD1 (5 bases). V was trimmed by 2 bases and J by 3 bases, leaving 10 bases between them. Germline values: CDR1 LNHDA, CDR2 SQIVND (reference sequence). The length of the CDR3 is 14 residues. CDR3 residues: CASSISSGKETQYF. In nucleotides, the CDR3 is TGTGCCAGTAGTATATCGTCAGGGAAAGAGACCCAGTACTTC. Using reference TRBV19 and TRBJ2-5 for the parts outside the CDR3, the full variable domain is DGGITQSPKYLFRKEGQNVTLSCEQNLNHDAMYWYRQDPGQGLRLIYYSQIVNDFQKGDIAEGYSVSREKKESFPLTVTSAQKNPTAFYLCASSISSGKETQYFGPGTRLLVL.

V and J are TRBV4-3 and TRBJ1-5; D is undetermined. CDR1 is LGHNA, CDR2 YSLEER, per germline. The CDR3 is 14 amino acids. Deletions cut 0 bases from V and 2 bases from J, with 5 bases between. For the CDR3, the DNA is TGCGCCAGCAGCCAAGAACGGGGCAATCAGCCCCAGCATTTT. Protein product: CASSQERGNQPQHF.

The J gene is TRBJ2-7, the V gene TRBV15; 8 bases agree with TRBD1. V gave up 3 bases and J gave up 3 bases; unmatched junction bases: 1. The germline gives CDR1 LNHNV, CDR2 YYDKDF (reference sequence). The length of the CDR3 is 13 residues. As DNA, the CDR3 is TGTGCCACCAGCAGGGACAGGGTCTACGAGCAGTACGTC. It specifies CATSRDRVYEQYV.

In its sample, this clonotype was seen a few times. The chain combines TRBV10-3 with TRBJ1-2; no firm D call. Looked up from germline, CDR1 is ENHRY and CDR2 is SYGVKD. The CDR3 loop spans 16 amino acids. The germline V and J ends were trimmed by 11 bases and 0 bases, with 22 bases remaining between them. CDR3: CAVQTAHGTSNYGYTF. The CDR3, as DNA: TGTGCCGTACAGACGGCTCACGGAACCTCTAACTATGGCTACACCTTC.

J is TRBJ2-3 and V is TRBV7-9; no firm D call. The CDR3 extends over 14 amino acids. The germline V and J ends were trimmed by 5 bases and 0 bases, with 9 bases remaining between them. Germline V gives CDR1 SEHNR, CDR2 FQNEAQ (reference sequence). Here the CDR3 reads CASSPLTSTDTQYF. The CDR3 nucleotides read TGTGCCAGCAGCCCACTCACTAGCACAGATACGCAGTATTTT. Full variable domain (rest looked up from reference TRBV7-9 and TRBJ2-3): DTGVSQNPRHKITKRGQNVTFRCDPISEHNRLYWYRQTLGQGPEFLTYFQNEAQLEKSRLLSDRFSAERPKGSFSTLEIQRTEQGDSAMYLCASSPLTSTDTQYFGPGTRLTVL.